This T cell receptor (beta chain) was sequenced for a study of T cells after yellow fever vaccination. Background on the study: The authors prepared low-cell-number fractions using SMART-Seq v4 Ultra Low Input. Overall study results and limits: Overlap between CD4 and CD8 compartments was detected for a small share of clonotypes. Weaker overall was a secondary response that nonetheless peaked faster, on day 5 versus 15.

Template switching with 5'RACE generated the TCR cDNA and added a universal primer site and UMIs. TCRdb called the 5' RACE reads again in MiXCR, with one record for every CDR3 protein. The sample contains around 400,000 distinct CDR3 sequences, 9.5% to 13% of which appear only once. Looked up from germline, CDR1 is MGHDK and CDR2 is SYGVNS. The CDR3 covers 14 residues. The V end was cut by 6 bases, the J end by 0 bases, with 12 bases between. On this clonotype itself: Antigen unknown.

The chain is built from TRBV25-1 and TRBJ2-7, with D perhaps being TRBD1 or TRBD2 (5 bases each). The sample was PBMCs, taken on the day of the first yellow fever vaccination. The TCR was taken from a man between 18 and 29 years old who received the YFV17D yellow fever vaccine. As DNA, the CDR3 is TGTGCCAGCAGGCCCGGGACGGACTCCTACGAGCAGTACTTC. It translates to CASRPGTDSYEQYF.